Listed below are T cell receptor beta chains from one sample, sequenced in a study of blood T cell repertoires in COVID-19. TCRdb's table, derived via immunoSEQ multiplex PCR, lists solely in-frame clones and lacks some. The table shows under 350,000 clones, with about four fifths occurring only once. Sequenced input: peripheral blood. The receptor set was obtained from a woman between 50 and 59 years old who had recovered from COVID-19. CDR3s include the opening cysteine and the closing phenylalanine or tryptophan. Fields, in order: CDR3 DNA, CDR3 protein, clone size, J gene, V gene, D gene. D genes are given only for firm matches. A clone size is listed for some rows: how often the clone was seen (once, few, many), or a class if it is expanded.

cdr3_nt: TGTGCCAGCAGTAGACTAGCGGGCCTCTACGAGCAGTACTTC
cdr3_aa: CASSRLAGLYEQYF
clone_size: -
j_call: TRBJ2-7
v_call: TRBV27
d_call: TRBD2

cdr3_nt: TGTGCCAGCAGATCACCGGGACAGGGGGGAGACGAGCAGTACTTC
cdr3_aa: CASRSPGQGGDEQYF
clone_size: -
j_call: TRBJ2-7
v_call: TRBV11-1
d_call: TRBD1

cdr3_nt: TGTGCCAGTAGTAGTGAGGGGGTTAGCACAGATACGCAGTATTTT
cdr3_aa: CASSSEGVSTDTQYF
clone_size: -
j_call: TRBJ2-3
v_call: TRBV19
d_call: -

cdr3_nt: TGTGCCAGAAGCACCACAGGGCGGTACACCTTC
cdr3_aa: CARSTTGRYTF
clone_size: once
j_call: TRBJ1-2
v_call: TRBV5-3
d_call: -

cdr3_nt: TGCGCCAGCAGCTTTTCGACAGGGGGATACGAGCAGTACTTC
cdr3_aa: CASSFSTGGYEQYF
clone_size: once
j_call: TRBJ2-7
v_call: TRBV5-1
d_call: TRBD1

cdr3_nt: TGTGCCAGCAGCCAAGAAAAGGCGGGGGGGCCCGATACGCAGTATTTT
cdr3_aa: CASSQEKAGGPDTQYF
clone_size: few
j_call: TRBJ2-3
v_call: TRBV4-2
d_call: TRBD2

cdr3_nt: TGTGCCACCAGTGATAGTGGACTAGCCGGGGGCACAGATACGCAGTATTTT
cdr3_aa: CATSDSGLAGGTDTQYF
clone_size: -
j_call: TRBJ2-3
v_call: TRBV24-1
d_call: TRBD2

cdr3_nt: TGTGCCAGCAGCTTAGTAGGTCAGGGAGAGCAGTACTTC
cdr3_aa: CASSLVGQGEQYF
clone_size: once
j_call: TRBJ2-7
v_call: TRBV11-2
d_call: -

cdr3_nt: TGTGCCAGCTCACCGGGTTGGACTACCTCAGAGCAGTTCTTC
cdr3_aa: CASSPGWTTSEQFF
clone_size: once
j_call: TRBJ2-1
v_call: TRBV18
d_call: -

cdr3_nt: TGTGCCAGCAGCTTGACGGGAGGGGGCACAGATACGCAGTATTTT
cdr3_aa: CASSLTGGGTDTQYF
clone_size: once
j_call: TRBJ2-3
v_call: TRBV7-9
d_call: TRBD2

cdr3_nt: TGTGCCAGCAGTCAGACGGGACACAACACCGGGGAGCTGTTTTTT
cdr3_aa: CASSQTGHNTGELFF
clone_size: -
j_call: TRBJ2-2
v_call: TRBV2
d_call: -

cdr3_nt: TGTGCCTGGGACAGCGGAAACATTCAGTACTTC
cdr3_aa: CAWDSGNIQYF
clone_size: -
j_call: TRBJ2-4
v_call: TRBV30
d_call: -

cdr3_nt: TGTGCCAGCAGTTTAAGGCCAGGGGGCGCGGACACTGAAGCTTTCTTT
cdr3_aa: CASSLRPGGADTEAFF
clone_size: -
j_call: TRBJ1-1
v_call: TRBV28
d_call: TRBD1

cdr3_nt: TGTGCCAGCAGCTTAAGCCTGACGAGCGGAGAGACCCAGTACTTC
cdr3_aa: CASSLSLTSGETQYF
clone_size: once
j_call: TRBJ2-5
v_call: TRBV7-9
d_call: -

cdr3_nt: TGTGCCAGCAGTGGCATACTTGGAAACACCATATATTTT
cdr3_aa: CASSGILGNTIYF
clone_size: -
j_call: TRBJ1-3
v_call: TRBV2
d_call: -

cdr3_nt: TGTGCCAGCTCACCACCTAGCTCCAGGGGGCCAGGGACTAATGGCTACACCTTC
cdr3_aa: CASSPPSSRGPGTNGYTF
clone_size: -
j_call: TRBJ1-2
v_call: TRBV18
d_call: TRBD1

cdr3_nt: TGTGCTCGGCCACGACCAGCGGGACACCAAGAGACCCAGTACTTC
cdr3_aa: CARPRPAGHQETQYF
clone_size: -
j_call: TRBJ2-5
v_call: TRBV12-5
d_call: TRBD2

cdr3_nt: TGCGCCAGCAGCTTAGGGGGCCCGTACAATGAGCAGTTCTTC
cdr3_aa: CASSLGGPYNEQFF
clone_size: once
j_call: TRBJ2-1
v_call: TRBV5-1
d_call: TRBD1

cdr3_nt: TGTGCCAGCAGCTTATGGGTGGGGACAGGGGGTCTGTGGACCGGGGAGCTGTTTTTT
cdr3_aa: CASSLWVGTGGLWTGELFF
clone_size: -
j_call: TRBJ2-2
v_call: TRBV7-8
d_call: TRBD1

cdr3_nt: TGTGCCAGCAGCTTATTTACAGGGGAGAGCTTTTACGAGCAGTACTTC
cdr3_aa: CASSLFTGESFYEQYF
clone_size: -
j_call: TRBJ2-7
v_call: TRBV7-2
d_call: TRBD1

cdr3_nt: TGTGCCACCAGTGATTTAGGAGGGGCTGGCAAAGAGACCCAGTACTTC
cdr3_aa: CATSDLGGAGKETQYF
clone_size: -
j_call: TRBJ2-5
v_call: TRBV24-1
d_call: -

cdr3_nt: TGTGCCAGCAGCACCCGTCCTGCGGGAGGATATGAGCAGTTCTTC
cdr3_aa: CASSTRPAGGYEQFF
clone_size: -
j_call: TRBJ2-1
v_call: TRBV9
d_call: TRBD2

cdr3_nt: TGTGCCAGCAGTTTGACAGGACTCTACGAGCAGTACTTC
cdr3_aa: CASSLTGLYEQYF
clone_size: -
j_call: TRBJ2-7
v_call: TRBV2
d_call: -

cdr3_nt: TGTGCCAGCAGCCAAGCAGGGGCAGCTTTCTTT
cdr3_aa: CASSQAGAAFF
clone_size: -
j_call: TRBJ1-1
v_call: TRBV14
d_call: -

cdr3_nt: TGTGCCAGCTCGCCAGGGCCTACCCATTTCGGCTACACCTTC
cdr3_aa: CASSPGPTHFGYTF
clone_size: once
j_call: TRBJ1-2
v_call: TRBV18
d_call: -

cdr3_nt: TGTGCCAGCAGCCCACGACAGGGACTTATGAACACTGAAGCTTTCTTT
cdr3_aa: CASSPRQGLMNTEAFF
clone_size: -
j_call: TRBJ1-1
v_call: TRBV14
d_call: TRBD1

cdr3_nt: TGTGCCAGCAGCCCCGGCGACACGGTCTATGGCTACACCTTC
cdr3_aa: CASSPGDTVYGYTF
clone_size: -
j_call: TRBJ1-2
v_call: TRBV11-2
d_call: -

cdr3_nt: TGTGCCAGCTCATATCCGGGACTAGAGGAGACCCAGTACTTC
cdr3_aa: CASSYPGLEETQYF
clone_size: -
j_call: TRBJ2-5
v_call: TRBV18
d_call: TRBD2

cdr3_nt: TGTGCCAGTAGTATAGCCGGGACTAGCCAAGAGACCCAGTACTTC
cdr3_aa: CASSIAGTSQETQYF
clone_size: few
j_call: TRBJ2-5
v_call: TRBV19
d_call: TRBD2

cdr3_nt: TGTGCCAGCAGCGATCAGACTAGCAGAGAGACCCAGTACTTC
cdr3_aa: CASSDQTSRETQYF
clone_size: -
j_call: TRBJ2-5
v_call: TRBV9
d_call: TRBD2

cdr3_nt: TGCGCCAGCAGCCAGGGGATTGCGACAGGGGCCTACGAGCAGTACTTC
cdr3_aa: CASSQGIATGAYEQYF
clone_size: -
j_call: TRBJ2-7
v_call: TRBV4-3
d_call: TRBD1

cdr3_nt: TGTGCCAGCAGTGCGATAGCGGGAGGGCGTTACGAGCAGTACTTC
cdr3_aa: CASSAIAGGRYEQYF
clone_size: -
j_call: TRBJ2-7
v_call: TRBV6-1
d_call: TRBD2

cdr3_nt: TGTGCCAGCAGCTTTGGTCAGGGACTAGCGGGAGAAAGTGAGCAGTTCTTC
cdr3_aa: CASSFGQGLAGESEQFF
clone_size: -
j_call: TRBJ2-1
v_call: TRBV5-4
d_call: TRBD2

cdr3_nt: TGTGCCAGCAGCGTAGATCCGGGAGGGAACGGTGAGCAGTTCTTC
cdr3_aa: CASSVDPGGNGEQFF
clone_size: -
j_call: TRBJ2-1
v_call: TRBV9
d_call: TRBD2

cdr3_nt: TGTGCCAGCAGCTTTATAGCGGGGGGGTCCTACAATGAGCAGTTCTTC
cdr3_aa: CASSFIAGGSYNEQFF
clone_size: once
j_call: TRBJ2-1
v_call: TRBV7-9
d_call: TRBD2

cdr3_nt: TGTGCCAGTAGTATAGGAACTACACTACGGGAGCAGTACTTC
cdr3_aa: CASSIGTTLREQYF
clone_size: -
j_call: TRBJ2-7
v_call: TRBV19
d_call: -

cdr3_nt: TGTGCCAGCAGGGGGGGACAGGGGCGCACCTACGAGCAGTACTTC
cdr3_aa: CASRGGQGRTYEQYF
clone_size: few
j_call: TRBJ2-7
v_call: TRBV28
d_call: TRBD1

cdr3_nt: TGTGCCAGCAGTACCCCTGGGGGGGCCAAAAACATTCAGTACTTC
cdr3_aa: CASSTPGGAKNIQYF
clone_size: -
j_call: TRBJ2-4
v_call: TRBV6-5
d_call: -

cdr3_nt: TGTGCCAGCAGCGAGCAGGGATATGGCTACACCTTC
cdr3_aa: CASSEQGYGYTF
clone_size: -
j_call: TRBJ1-2
v_call: TRBV7-3
d_call: -

cdr3_nt: TGTGCCAGCAGTTTATGGCAGGGGGCGTATTATGGCTACACCTTC
cdr3_aa: CASSLWQGAYYGYTF
clone_size: once
j_call: TRBJ1-2
v_call: TRBV28
d_call: TRBD1

cdr3_nt: TGTGCCAGCTCCCAAAGCGGGAGGTCCTACAATGAGCAGTTCTTC
cdr3_aa: CASSQSGRSYNEQFF
clone_size: -
j_call: TRBJ2-1
v_call: TRBV18
d_call: TRBD2

cdr3_nt: TGTGCCAGCAGCCCCCCGGGTTACGAGCAGTACTTC
cdr3_aa: CASSPPGYEQYF
clone_size: -
j_call: TRBJ2-7
v_call: TRBV7-9
d_call: -

cdr3_nt: TGTGCCAGCAGAAGAGGAACAGGGAGACCAGAGCAGTACTTC
cdr3_aa: CASRRGTGRPEQYF
clone_size: -
j_call: TRBJ2-7
v_call: TRBV28
d_call: -

cdr3_nt: TGTGCCAGCTCACGCTCGGACAGGGGAATCACCGGGGAGCTGTTTTTT
cdr3_aa: CASSRSDRGITGELFF
clone_size: -
j_call: TRBJ2-2
v_call: TRBV18
d_call: TRBD1

cdr3_nt: TGTGCCAGCCGAGTACGGACTAGCGGGAGTGTAACAGAAGAGCAGTACTTC
cdr3_aa: CASRVRTSGSVTEEQYF
clone_size: -
j_call: TRBJ2-7
v_call: TRBV27
d_call: TRBD2

cdr3_nt: TGTGCCAGCAGCTCCCTAGCGGCCTCCTACAATGAGCAGTTCTTC
cdr3_aa: CASSSLAASYNEQFF
clone_size: -
j_call: TRBJ2-1
v_call: TRBV7-2
d_call: TRBD2

cdr3_nt: TGTGCCAGCAGTTACTCGATGGGGGGTTATAGTGAAAAACTGTTTTTT
cdr3_aa: CASSYSMGGYSEKLFF
clone_size: -
j_call: TRBJ1-4
v_call: TRBV6-6
d_call: -

cdr3_nt: TGTGCCTGGTGCCCCGGACAGGGTACCGGGGAGCTGTTTTTT
cdr3_aa: CAWCPGQGTGELFF
clone_size: -
j_call: TRBJ2-2
v_call: TRBV30
d_call: TRBD1